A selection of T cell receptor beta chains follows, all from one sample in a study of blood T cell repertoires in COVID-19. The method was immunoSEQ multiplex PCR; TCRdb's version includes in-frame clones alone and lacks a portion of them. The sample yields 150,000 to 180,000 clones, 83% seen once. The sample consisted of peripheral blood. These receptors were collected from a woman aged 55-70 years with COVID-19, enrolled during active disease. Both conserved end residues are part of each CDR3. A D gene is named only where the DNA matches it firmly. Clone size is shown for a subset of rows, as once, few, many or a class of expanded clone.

cdr3_aa: CASTVRGRTEAFF
cdr3_nt: TGTGCCAGCACCGTCAGGGGGCGGACTGAAGCTTTCTTT
d_call: TRBD1
v_call: TRBV14
clone_size: .
j_call: TRBJ1-1

cdr3_aa: CASSPLRTSWINEQFF
cdr3_nt: TGTGCCAGTAGTCCCCTTCGGACTAGTTGGATAAATGAGCAGTTCTTC
d_call: TRBD2
v_call: TRBV19
clone_size: .
j_call: TRBJ2-1

cdr3_aa: CASRASTGYYGYTF
cdr3_nt: TGTGCCAGCAGGGCTTCTACAGGGTACTATGGCTACACCTTC
d_call: .
v_call: TRBV6-5
clone_size: .
j_call: TRBJ1-2

cdr3_aa: CAWSVGLTEAFF
cdr3_nt: TGTGCCTGGAGTGTTGGGCTAACTGAAGCTTTCTTT
d_call: .
v_call: TRBV30
clone_size: .
j_call: TRBJ1-1

cdr3_aa: CASSPLPPSGTEAFF
cdr3_nt: TGTGCCAGTAGTCCTTTACCCCCGTCCGGCACTGAAGCTTTCTTT
d_call: .
v_call: TRBV19
clone_size: .
j_call: TRBJ1-1

cdr3_aa: CASSQGGKGANDYGYTF
cdr3_nt: TGCGCCAGCAGCCAAGGAGGAAAGGGGGCGAATGACTATGGCTACACCTTC
d_call: TRBD1
v_call: TRBV4-1
clone_size: once
j_call: TRBJ1-2

cdr3_aa: CASSPPGQRHEQYF
cdr3_nt: TGTGCCAGCTCACCACCGGGCCAGCGGCACGAGCAGTACTTC
d_call: .
v_call: TRBV18
clone_size: .
j_call: TRBJ2-7

cdr3_aa: CASSLGEDEQFF
cdr3_nt: TGCGCCAGCAGCCTGGGCGAGGATGAGCAGTTCTTC
d_call: .
v_call: TRBV5-1
clone_size: once
j_call: TRBJ2-1

cdr3_aa: CASSQGQGASGYTF
cdr3_nt: TGTGCCAGCAGCCAAGGACAGGGGGCCTCTGGCTACACCTTC
d_call: TRBD1
v_call: TRBV9
clone_size: .
j_call: TRBJ1-2

cdr3_aa: CASSLRQVYTF
cdr3_nt: TGTGCCAGCAGTTTAAGACAGGTCTACACCTTC
d_call: .
v_call: TRBV12-3/TRBV12-4
clone_size: .
j_call: TRBJ1-2

cdr3_aa: CASSPDRQEIQETQYF
cdr3_nt: TGTGCCAGCAGCCCCGACCGACAGGAGATTCAAGAGACCCAGTACTTC
d_call: .
v_call: TRBV4-2
clone_size: .
j_call: TRBJ2-5

cdr3_aa: CATSRPAQGGWTDTQYF
cdr3_nt: TGTGCCACCAGCCGCCCGGCCCAGGGGGGATGGACAGATACGCAGTATTTT
d_call: .
v_call: TRBV15
clone_size: .
j_call: TRBJ2-3

cdr3_aa: CASSLQRPTYEQYF
cdr3_nt: TGTGCCAGCAGTTTACAGCGGCCGACCTACGAGCAGTACTTC
d_call: .
v_call: TRBV6-5
clone_size: few
j_call: TRBJ2-7

cdr3_aa: CASSLSRNTEAFF
cdr3_nt: TGTGCCAGCAGCTTAAGCAGGAACACTGAAGCTTTCTTT
d_call: .
v_call: TRBV7-3
clone_size: .
j_call: TRBJ1-1

cdr3_aa: CACAGTVLSGANVLTF
cdr3_nt: TGTGCCTGTGCCGGGACAGTCCTCTCTGGGGCCAACGTCCTGACTTTC
d_call: TRBD1
v_call: TRBV19
clone_size: .
j_call: TRBJ2-6

cdr3_aa: CASSLQSSGANVLTF
cdr3_nt: TGCGCCAGCAGCTTGCAGTCCTCTGGGGCCAACGTCCTGACTTTC
d_call: .
v_call: TRBV5-1
clone_size: .
j_call: TRBJ2-6

cdr3_aa: CASSLTSPSYNEQFF
cdr3_nt: TGCGCCAGCAGCTTGACTAGCCCCTCCTACAATGAGCAGTTCTTC
d_call: .
v_call: TRBV5-1
clone_size: few
j_call: TRBJ2-1

cdr3_aa: CASSQSPDREGYTF
cdr3_nt: TGTGCCAGCAGCCAATCCCCGGACAGGGAAGGCTACACCTTC
d_call: TRBD1
v_call: TRBV14
clone_size: .
j_call: TRBJ1-2

cdr3_aa: CASSYRGGANTGELFF
cdr3_nt: TGTGCCAGCTCATATCGGGGCGGGGCGAACACCGGGGAGCTGTTTTTT
d_call: .
v_call: TRBV18
clone_size: .
j_call: TRBJ2-2

cdr3_aa: CASSIRIMKGQPTPYGYTF
cdr3_nt: TGTGCCAGTAGTATAAGGATAATGAAAGGACAGCCGACGCCCTATGGCTACACCTTC
d_call: .
v_call: TRBV19
clone_size: .
j_call: TRBJ1-2